This T cell receptor (beta chain) was retrieved from a study of T cells in Graves' hyperthyroidism and ophthalmopathy. Study-wide results and limits: Prediction of ophthalmopathy progression came a median 6.5 months pre-onset. Most expanded thyroid clonotypes above 0.001 recurred in blood.

Using RNA transcripts as the source, TCR beta CDR3 regions were amplified. TCR CDR3 underwent first-round RT-PCR with the HTBI primer set. TCRdb reprocessed the multiplex PCR reads with MiXCR, giving one entry per CDR3 protein. Of more than 500,000 distinct CDR3 sequences listed, 46% are singletons. Exclusion followed for patients with uncontrolled infection, other autoimmune disease, pregnancy or lactation. Thyroid ultrasound and orbital computed tomography, with clinical symptoms and serum thyroxine and TRAb, informed diagnoses. This clonotype was counted at least ten times. Its antigen remains unknown. There are 13 residues in the CDR3. Trimming took off 6 bases at V and 5 bases at J, with 10 bases between the two ends. Germline assignment: CDR1 MNHNY and CDR2 SVGAGI (reference sequence).

The chain links TRBV6-6 to TRBJ1-4; D is uncertain. Material: peripheral blood or thyroid tissue (not recorded which). This receptor was identified in an adult woman with Graves' disease, either hyperthyroidism or ophthalmopathy (not recorded which). As DNA, the CDR3 is TGTGCCAGCAGCCTACAGAGAAATGAAAAACTGTTTTTT. Protein product: CASSLQRNEKLFF.